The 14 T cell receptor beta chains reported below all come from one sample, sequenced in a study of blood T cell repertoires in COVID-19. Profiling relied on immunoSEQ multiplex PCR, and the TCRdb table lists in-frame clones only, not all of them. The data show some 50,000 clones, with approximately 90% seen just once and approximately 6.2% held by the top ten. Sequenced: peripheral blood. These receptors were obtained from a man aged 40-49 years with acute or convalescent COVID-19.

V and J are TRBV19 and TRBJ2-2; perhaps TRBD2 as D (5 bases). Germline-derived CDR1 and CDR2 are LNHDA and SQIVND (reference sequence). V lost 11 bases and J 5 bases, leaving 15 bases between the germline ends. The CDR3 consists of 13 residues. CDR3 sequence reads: CASRGRRTGELFF. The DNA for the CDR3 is TGTGCCTCTCGGGGTAGGAGGACCGGGGAGCTGTTTTTT.

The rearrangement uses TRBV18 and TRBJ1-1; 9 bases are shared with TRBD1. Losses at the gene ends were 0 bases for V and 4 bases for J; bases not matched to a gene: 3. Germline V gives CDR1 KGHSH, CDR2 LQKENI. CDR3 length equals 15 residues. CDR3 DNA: TGTGCCAGCTCACCACCGGGGACAGGGAGCACTGAAGCTTTCTTT. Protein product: CASSPPGTGSTEAFF.

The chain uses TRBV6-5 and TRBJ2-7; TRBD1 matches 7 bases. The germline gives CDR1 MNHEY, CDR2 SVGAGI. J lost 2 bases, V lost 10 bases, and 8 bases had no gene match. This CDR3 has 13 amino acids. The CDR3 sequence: CATRQGATYEQYF. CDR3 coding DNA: TGTGCCACCAGACAGGGAGCTACCTACGAGCAGTACTTC.

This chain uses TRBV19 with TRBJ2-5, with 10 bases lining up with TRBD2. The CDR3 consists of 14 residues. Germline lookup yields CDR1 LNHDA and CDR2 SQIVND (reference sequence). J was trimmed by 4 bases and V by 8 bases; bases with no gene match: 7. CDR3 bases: TGTGCCAGTGAGAGCGGGAGGGCCGGAGAGACCCAGTACTTC. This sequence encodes CASESGRAGETQYF.

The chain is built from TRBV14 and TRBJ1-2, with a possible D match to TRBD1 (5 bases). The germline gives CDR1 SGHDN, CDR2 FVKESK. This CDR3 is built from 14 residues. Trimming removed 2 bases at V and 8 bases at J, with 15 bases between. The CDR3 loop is CASSQSLGLLGYTF. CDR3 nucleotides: TGTGCCAGCAGCCAATCTTTGGGACTTCTAGGCTACACCTTC.

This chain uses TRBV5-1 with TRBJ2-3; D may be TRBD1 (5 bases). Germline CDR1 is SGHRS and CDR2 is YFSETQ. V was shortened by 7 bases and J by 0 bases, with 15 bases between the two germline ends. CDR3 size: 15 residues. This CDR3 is CASHTDSPSTDTQYF. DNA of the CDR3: TGCGCCAGCCACACTGACAGCCCTAGCACAGATACGCAGTATTTT.

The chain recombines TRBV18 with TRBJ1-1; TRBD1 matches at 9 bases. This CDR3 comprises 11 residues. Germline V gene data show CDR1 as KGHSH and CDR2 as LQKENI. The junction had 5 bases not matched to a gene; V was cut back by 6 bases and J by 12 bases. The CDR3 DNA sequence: TGTGCCAGCTCCCCCGACAGGGGGACTTTCTTT. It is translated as CASSPDRGTFF.

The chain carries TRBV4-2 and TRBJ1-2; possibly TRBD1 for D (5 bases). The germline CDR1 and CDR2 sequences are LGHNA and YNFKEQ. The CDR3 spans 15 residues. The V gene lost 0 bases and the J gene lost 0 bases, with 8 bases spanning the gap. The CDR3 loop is CASSQDLGANYGYTF. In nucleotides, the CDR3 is TGTGCCAGCAGCCAAGATTTAGGGGCTAACTATGGCTACACCTTC.

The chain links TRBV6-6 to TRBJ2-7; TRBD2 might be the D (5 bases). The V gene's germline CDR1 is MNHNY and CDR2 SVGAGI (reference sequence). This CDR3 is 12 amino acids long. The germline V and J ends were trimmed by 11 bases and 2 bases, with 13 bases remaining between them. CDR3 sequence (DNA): TGTGCCGGAGCAGACGGGACCTACGAGCAGTACTTC. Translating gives CAGADGTYEQYF.

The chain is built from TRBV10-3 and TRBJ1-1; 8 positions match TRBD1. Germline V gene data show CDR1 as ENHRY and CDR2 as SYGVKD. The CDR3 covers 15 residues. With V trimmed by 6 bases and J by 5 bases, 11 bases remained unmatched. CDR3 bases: TGTGCCATCAGGACGACAGGGGCCGCGGCAACTGAAGCTTTCTTT. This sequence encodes CAIRTTGAAATEAFF.

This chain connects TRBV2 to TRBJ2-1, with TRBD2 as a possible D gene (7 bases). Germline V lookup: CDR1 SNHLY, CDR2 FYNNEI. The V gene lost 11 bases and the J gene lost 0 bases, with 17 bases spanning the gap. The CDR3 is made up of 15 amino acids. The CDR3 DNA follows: TGTGCCGGCGGGGGCGGGCCGAGCTCCTACAATGAGCAGTTCTTC. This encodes CAGGGGPSSYNEQFF.

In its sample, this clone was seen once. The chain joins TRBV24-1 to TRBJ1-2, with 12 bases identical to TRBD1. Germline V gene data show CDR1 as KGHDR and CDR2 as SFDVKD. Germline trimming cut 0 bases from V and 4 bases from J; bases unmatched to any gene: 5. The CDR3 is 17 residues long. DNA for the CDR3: TGTGCCACCAGTGATTTGCGGGACAGGGGGCCCTTCTATGGCTACACCTTC. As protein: CATSDLRDRGPFYGYTF.

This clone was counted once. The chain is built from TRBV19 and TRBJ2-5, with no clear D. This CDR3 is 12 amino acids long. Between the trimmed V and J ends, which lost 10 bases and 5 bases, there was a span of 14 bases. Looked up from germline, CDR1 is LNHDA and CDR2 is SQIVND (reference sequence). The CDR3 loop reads CATQSPGETQYF. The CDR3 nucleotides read TGTGCCACCCAATCCCCCGGGGAGACCCAGTACTTC.

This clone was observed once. Here the CDR3 reads CASSFAGQETQYF. For the CDR3, the DNA is TGTGCCAGCAGTTTCGCCGGCCAAGAGACCCAGTACTTC. V is TRBV12-3 or TRBV12-4 and J is TRBJ2-5; D call uncertain. V was cut by 3 bases and J by 1 base, with 6 bases left in between. The CDR3 has 13 amino acids.